This TCR beta chain emerged from a study of cytomegalovirus exposure and HLA in healthy donors. Study-level background: The 90 to 150 validation repertoires matched the approximately 700 first-cohort repertoires in platform, a later analysis reported.

Assay used: immunoSEQ multiplex PCR; TCRdb lists only in-frame clones, some missing. The profile shows approximately 58,000 clones, roughly 90% of them singletons. The CDR3 is 18 residues long. Germline V lookup: CDR1 GTSNPN, CDR2 SVGIG (reference sequence). V lost 1 base to trimming and J lost 3 bases; unmatched junction nucleotides: 14. This TCR came from a woman in her thirties in good health and CMV-seronegative. What was sequenced was PBMCs. This sequence joins TRBV30 and TRBJ2-1; 8 nucleotides match TRBD2. Written as DNA, the CDR3 is TGTGCCTGGAGTGACGCAGCCGGGAGGGGCGGAAACTACAATGAGCAGTTCTTC. This sequence encodes CAWSDAAGRGGNYNEQFF.